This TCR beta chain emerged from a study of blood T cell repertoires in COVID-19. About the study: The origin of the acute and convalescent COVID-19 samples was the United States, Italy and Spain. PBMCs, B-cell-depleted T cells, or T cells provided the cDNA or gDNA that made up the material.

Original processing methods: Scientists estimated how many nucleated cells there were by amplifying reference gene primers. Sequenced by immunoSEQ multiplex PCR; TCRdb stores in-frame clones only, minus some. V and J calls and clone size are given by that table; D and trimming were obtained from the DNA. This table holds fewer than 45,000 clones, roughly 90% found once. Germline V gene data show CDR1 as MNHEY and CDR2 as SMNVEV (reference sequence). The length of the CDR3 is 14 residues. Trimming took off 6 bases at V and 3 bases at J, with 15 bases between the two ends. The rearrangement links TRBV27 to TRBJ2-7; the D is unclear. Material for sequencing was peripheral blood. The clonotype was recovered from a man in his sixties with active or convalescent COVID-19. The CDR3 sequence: CASSLTPSGYEQYF. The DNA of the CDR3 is TGTGCCAGCAGCCTTACTCCTAGTGGCTACGAGCAGTACTTC.